This T cell receptor beta chain came from a study of regulatory T cells in long-lasting Graves disease. Time point here: newly diagnosed GD, antithyroid drugs for less than 3 months. Preparation of the TCR library used RNA extracted from PBMCs. Note on this clonotype: This likely reflects a read error, since a far larger clone is one base away.

With iRepertoire HTBI primers and Arm-PCR of CDR3 regions, TCR beta libraries were built. Source study methods: Samples revealed under 65 TRBV and over twelve TRBJ segments. TCRdb reprocessed the multiplex PCR reads via MiXCR and lists one record per CDR3 protein. The V and J calls reflect TCRdb's pipeline rather than the authors' work. The sample gives about half a million distinct CDR3 sequences, about 11% of which show up once; around 9.3% is in the top ten. The CDR3 is made up of 16 amino acids. CDR1 is MNHEY, CDR2 SVGEGT, per germline. V was clipped by 4 bases and J by 6 bases; unmatched bases: 13. This same sample was also taken into another study, of T cells in Graves' hyperthyroidism and ophthalmopathy.

The rearrangement joins TRBV6-2 or TRBV6-3 to TRBJ2-3; 7 nucleotides agree with TRBD1. Sequenced material: peripheral blood mononuclear cells (PBMCs), taken at new diagnosis, from a patient treated with antithyroid drugs. The receptor comes from a woman in her 30s with Graves disease. The DNA for the CDR3 is TGTGCCAGCAGTTCCACTGACAGGGAGCACATGGATACGCAGTATTTT. It is translated as CASSSTDREHMDTQYF.